This T cell receptor (beta chain) appears in the sequencing data of a study of blood T cell repertoires in COVID-19. In the study overall: COVID-19 samples, acute and convalescent, were from the United States, Italy and Spain.

The ends lost 5 bases at V and 7 bases at J; junction bases unmatched: 10. Germline CDR1 reads LNHDA; CDR2 reads SQIVND (reference sequence). The CDR3 loop spans 15 amino acids. Donors in Cohort 3 counted as recovered after two negative PCRs, clearance, or symptom resolution. Repertoires were generated with immunoSEQ multiplex PCR, while TCRdb's copy carries only in-frame clones and drops some. Seen here are roughly 220,000 clones, 84% observed once, and the top ten hold around 6.5%. V and J are TRBV19 and TRBJ1-5; TRBD1 matches 8 bases. The clonotype originates from a woman aged 35 to 49 who had recovered from COVID-19. Sample: PBMCs or T cells enriched from blood (not recorded which). The CDR3 sequence: CASSFPRGRGQPQHF. The CDR3 bases are TGTGCCAGTAGTTTCCCCAGGGGGCGCGGGCAGCCCCAGCATTTT.